The clone carrying this T cell receptor (beta chain) showed up just once. Its specificity is unknown. The V gene's germline CDR1 is SGHTA and CDR2 FQGNSA. The CDR3 is 15 residues long. V dropped 5 bases and J dropped 5; count of bases not matched to a gene: 8. The data are from a study of circulating and synovial CD4+ cells in juvenile arthritis. Whole-study findings and limits: Diversity here was lower than in bulk blood CD4 cells. Circulating pathogenic-like and bulk T cells looked alike by Vbeta family usage. T cell genome counts differed by at least an order of magnitude between CPL and CD4 samples. Shared-clonotype fractions with synovium likely underestimate full repertoire overlap.

Repertoires were generated with immunoSEQ multiplex PCR, while TCRdb's copy carries only in-frame clones and drops some. Altogether tens of thousands of clones are present, roughly 95% being singletons, with the ten largest covering approximately 0.17%. The gene calls are TRBV7-2 and TRBJ2-1; 8 nucleotides align to TRBD2. This TCR was sampled from a human donor with juvenile idiopathic arthritis. Sequencing was performed on CD4+ T cells from blood. CDR3 in amino acids: CASSLPGGRHNEQFF. The CDR3 coding sequence is TGTGCCAGCAGCCTACCGGGGGGGCGACACAATGAGCAGTTCTTC.